This is a list of T cell receptor beta chains from one sample in a study of blood T cells in healthy people across ages. TCRdb re-analysed the 5' RACE reads in MiXCR, keeping a single row per CDR3 protein. The top ten hold about 6.3% of the sample, which has over 1,200,000 distinct CDR3 sequences, roughly 64% seen once. The sample consisted of blood. These receptors came from a man younger than 30 in good health. The CDR3 runs from the conserved cysteine through the conserved F or W. D genes are given only for firm matches. Part of the rows lack a size; the others show once, few, many or a class for expanded clones.

V: TRBV29-1
J: TRBJ2-7
size: .
D: TRBD1
CDR3: CSVAPGGSYEQYF
DNA: TGCAGCGTTGCGCCAGGGGGCTCCTACGAGCAGTACTTC

V: TRBV7-8
J: TRBJ1-1
size: .
D: .
CDR3: CASSRTGTPNTEAFF
DNA: TGTGCCAGCAGCCGAACCGGGACACCTAACACTGAAGCTTTCTTT

V: TRBV10-3
J: TRBJ1-1
size: .
D: TRBD1
CDR3: CAIYSGQGGNTEAFF
DNA: TGTGCTATCTATTCTGGACAGGGGGGAAACACTGAAGCTTTCTTT

V: TRBV6-1
J: TRBJ2-7
size: .
D: .
CDR3: CASLRTGSYEQYF
DNA: TGTGCCAGCTTACGCACAGGGTCCTACGAGCAGTACTTC

V: TRBV5-1
J: TRBJ2-2
size: .
D: TRBD2
CDR3: CASGLGLVRTGELFF
DNA: TGCGCCAGTGGCCTGGGACTAGTTAGGACCGGGGAGCTGTTTTTT

V: TRBV29-1
J: TRBJ1-1
size: .
D: .
CDR3: CSVEPTEAFF
DNA: TGCAGCGTTGAACCCACTGAAGCTTTCTTT

V: TRBV4-1
J: TRBJ2-3
size: .
D: .
CDR3: CASSQELLDSTDTQYF
DNA: TGCGCCAGCAGCCAAGAGTTACTCGATAGCACAGATACGCAGTATTTT

V: TRBV20-1
J: TRBJ2-3
size: .
D: TRBD2
CDR3: CSAIAGGSYGDTQYF
DNA: TGCAGTGCTATAGCGGGAGGGTCTTATGGGGATACGCAGTATTTT

V: TRBV20-1
J: TRBJ2-3
size: few
D: TRBD1
CDR3: CSADHRGLADTQYF
DNA: TGCAGTGCGGACCACAGGGGGCTTGCAGATACGCAGTATTTT

V: TRBV4-1
J: TRBJ2-1
size: .
D: .
CDR3: CASSRPTKAVSYNEQFF
DNA: TGCGCCAGCAGCCGACCGACTAAAGCGGTTTCCTACAATGAGCAGTTCTTC

V: TRBV5-1
J: TRBJ2-5
size: .
D: .
CDR3: CASSLKEGLWGETQYF
DNA: TGCGCCAGCAGCTTGAAAGAAGGGTTGTGGGGAGAGACCCAGTACTTC

V: TRBV20-1
J: TRBJ1-2
size: few
D: .
CDR3: CSARITEGYGYTF
DNA: TGCAGTGCACGTATCACAGAGGGCTATGGCTACACCTTC

V: TRBV30
J: TRBJ2-5
size: once
D: TRBD1
CDR3: CAWSIGGGQGNQETQYF
DNA: TGTGCCTGGAGTATTGGGGGGGGACAGGGGAACCAAGAGACCCAGTACTTC

V: TRBV6-5
J: TRBJ2-1
size: .
D: .
CDR3: CASISGLYNEQFF
DNA: TGTGCCAGCATAAGCGGACTCTACAATGAGCAGTTCTTC

V: TRBV11-2
J: TRBJ2-1
size: .
D: TRBD2
CDR3: CASSLGYSGRMSSYNEQFF
DNA: TGTGCCAGCAGCTTAGGGTACAGCGGGAGGATGAGCTCCTACAATGAGCAGTTCTTC

V: TRBV5-1
J: TRBJ2-2
size: once
D: TRBD1
CDR3: CASSLPRDSISENTGELFF
DNA: TGCGCCAGCAGCTTACCCCGGGACAGCATCAGCGAGAACACCGGGGAGCTGTTTTTT

V: TRBV9
J: TRBJ1-1
size: .
D: TRBD1
CDR3: CASSVVHRGNTEAFF
DNA: TGTGCCAGCAGCGTAGTGCACAGGGGAAACACTGAAGCTTTCTTT

V: TRBV12-5
J: TRBJ2-1
size: few
D: TRBD1
CDR3: CASGLFLDRSYNEQFF
DNA: TGTGCTAGTGGTTTGTTCTTGGACAGGAGCTACAATGAGCAGTTCTTC

V: TRBV25-1
J: TRBJ1-2
size: .
D: .
CDR3: CVSSGARGYGYTF
DNA: TGTGTCAGCAGTGGGGCTAGGGGTTATGGCTACACCTTC

V: TRBV12-3/TRBV12-4
J: TRBJ2-3
size: .
D: .
CDR3: CASVPGASTDTQYF
DNA: TGTGCCAGTGTGCCAGGGGCCTCCACAGATACGCAGTATTTT

V: TRBV4-3
J: TRBJ1-1
size: .
D: .
CDR3: CASSQGRGATEAFF
DNA: TGCGCCAGCAGCCAAGGCCGGGGGGCCACTGAAGCTTTCTTT

V: TRBV3-1
J: TRBJ1-1
size: once
D: .
CDR3: CASTTPSPPFEAFF
DNA: TGTGCCAGCACCACACCTAGCCCCCCATTTGAAGCTTTCTTT

V: TRBV4-3
J: TRBJ2-3
size: .
D: .
CDR3: CASSQYRSTDTQYF
DNA: TGCGCCAGCAGCCAATACCGGAGCACAGATACGCAGTATTTT

V: TRBV7-2
J: TRBJ2-7
size: .
D: .
CDR3: CASSSTHEQYF
DNA: TGTGCCAGCAGCTCCACCCACGAGCAGTACTTC

V: TRBV5-1
J: TRBJ2-7
size: .
D: .
CDR3: CASSWDGQQTIYEQYF
DNA: TGCGCCAGCAGCTGGGACGGACAGCAAACGATTTACGAGCAGTACTTC